The 17 T cell receptor beta chains reported below all come from one sample, sequenced in a study of cytomegalovirus exposure and HLA in healthy donors. The PCR had 60 Vbeta and 13 Jbeta primers. The table came from immunoSEQ multiplex PCR; TCRdb's copy has only in-frame clones and leaves some out. The repertoire holds about 87,000 clones, with approximately 79% as singletons. The material sequenced was PBMCs. The receptor set was obtained from a middle-aged woman in good health and CMV-seronegative.

The chain is built from TRBV19 and TRBJ2-5, with D possibly being TRBD1 (6 bases). This CDR3 spans 14 amino acids. Trimming cost V 2 bases and J 5 bases, with 12 bases left between them. From germline, CDR1 is LNHDA and CDR2 SQIVND (reference sequence). The CDR3 is CASSIFSGVETQYF. As DNA, the CDR3 is TGTGCCAGTAGTATATTCTCAGGGGTGGAGACCCAGTACTTC. Looking up the rest from reference TRBV19 and TRBJ2-5 gives the full variable domain: DGGITQSPKYLFRKEGQNVTLSCEQNLNHDAMYWYRQDPGQGLRLIYYSQIVNDFQKGDIAEGYSVSREKKESFPLTVTSAQKNPTAFYLCASSIFSGVETQYFGPGTRLLVL.

Turning to this clone: At one of its ends the junction is not consistent with the germline gene, which may arise from a read error. The chain couples TRBV4-1 to TRBJ1-5; unclear D gene. Germline lookup yields CDR1 MGHRA and CDR2 YSYEKL. The CDR3 is made up of 15 amino acids. In DNA, the CDR3 is TGCGCCAGCAGCCCCGGAGGCAGGCGGCTTCAGCCCCAGAATTTT. It is translated as CASSPGGRRLQPQNF.

The rearrangement joins TRBV10-3 to TRBJ2-1; D may be TRBD1 (5 bases). Germline values: CDR1 ENHRY, CDR2 SYGVKD. CDR3 length equals 14 residues. Trimming removed 2 bases at V and 5 bases at J, with 10 bases between. CDR3 nucleotide sequence: TGTGCCATCAGTGAGAGGGGCCCCGACAATGAGCAGTTCTTC. Its translation: CAISERGPDNEQFF.

This chain joins TRBV4-1 and TRBJ1-1, with 9 bases lining up with TRBD1. The length of the CDR3 is 15 residues. The J segment lost 5 bases and the V segment lost 3 bases, leaving 7 bases of the junction unmatched. CDR1 and CDR2 from the germline V gene are MGHRA and YSYEKL. This CDR3 reads CASSQIQGARTEAFF. CDR3 DNA sequence: TGCGCCAGCAGCCAGATACAGGGGGCCAGGACTGAAGCTTTCTTT.

The chain joins TRBV4-2 to TRBJ2-5, with TRBD2 identical over 8 bases. The J segment lost 4 bases and the V segment lost 4 bases, leaving 5 bases of the junction unmatched. The CDR3 contains 14 residues. Germline lookup yields CDR1 LGHNA and CDR2 YNFKEQ. The CDR3 DNA reads TGTGCCAGCAGCCTCAGCGGGGGTTTAGAGACCCAGTACTTC. It yields the protein CASSLSGGLETQYF.

This rearrangement joins TRBV7-6 to TRBJ2-2, with TRBD2 as a possible D gene (5 bases). The V and J ends lost 5 bases and 5 bases respectively, with 12 bases between them. Germline V gene sequence: CDR1 SGHVS, CDR2 FNYEAQ. This CDR3 has 14 amino acids. CDR3 DNA: TGTGCCAGCAGCGCCGACGGAGGAACCGGGGAGCTGTTTTTT. It yields the protein CASSADGGTGELFF. The full variable domain, rest sourced from reference TRBV7-6 and TRBJ2-2, is GAGVSQSPRYKVTKRGQDVALRCDPISGHVSLYWYRQALGQGPEFLTYFNYEAQQDKSGLPNDRFSAERPEGSISTLTIQRTEQRDSAMYRCASSADGGTGELFFGEGSRLTVL.

This chain connects TRBV29-1 to TRBJ2-1; the D gene is possibly TRBD1 (6 bases). The germline V gene encodes CDR1 SQVTM and CDR2 ANQGSEA. V shed 5 bases and J shed 0 bases, with 17 bases lying between them. The CDR3 covers 16 residues. The CDR3 DNA is TGCAGCGTTCTCAATGAACAGGGATTCTCCTACAATGAGCAGTTCTTC. This translates into CSVLNEQGFSYNEQFF.

The chain employs TRBV5-6 and TRBJ1-4, with 10 nucleotides matching TRBD1. The V gene end was trimmed by 2 bases and the J gene end by 3 bases; junction bases not matched to a gene: 4. Germline CDR1 SGHDT, CDR2 YYEEEE. The CDR3 totals 16 residues. CDR3 protein: CASSFRTGGPNEKLFF. Written as DNA, the CDR3 is TGTGCCAGCAGCTTTAGGACAGGGGGGCCTAATGAAAAACTGTTTTTT.

Only a few counts were recorded for this clone. The V gene is TRBV6-1, the J gene TRBJ2-3, with D possibly being TRBD2 (6 bases). The length of the CDR3 is 14 residues. Germline V gene data show CDR1 as MNHNS and CDR2 as SASEGT. V was pared by 0 bases and J by 6 bases, with 10 bases between. The CDR3 DNA is TGTGCCAGCAGTGAAGCAGGAGGGGCCGATACGCAGTATTTT. Amino acids: CASSEAGGADTQYF.

The V call is TRBV27, the J call TRBJ2-5, with D uncertain. The germline V gene encodes CDR1 MNHEY and CDR2 SMNVEV (reference sequence). V gave up 3 bases and J gave up 5 bases, with 10 bases separating them. The CDR3 is 13 amino acids. CDR3 amino acids: CASSFSRGETQYF. The CDR3 DNA reads TGTGCCAGCAGTTTTTCGAGAGGCGAGACCCAGTACTTC.

This clone appeared a few times. The V and J genes are TRBV5-1 and TRBJ2-7; 7 bases are a match to TRBD1. The CDR3 is made up of 17 amino acids. The germline CDR1 and CDR2 sequences are SGHRS and YFSETQ. V trimming: 0 bases; J trimming: 6 bases; junction bases outside the gene matches: 15. CDR3 residues: CASSLEPRGRIPLEQYF. CDR3 sequence (DNA): TGCGCCAGCAGCTTGGAGCCGAGGGGGCGCATCCCTCTCGAGCAGTACTTC.

V and J are TRBV7-9 and TRBJ1-5, with D tentatively TRBD1 (6 bases). Germline V CDR1 and CDR2: SEHNR, FQNEAQ (reference sequence). With 8 bases removed from V and 4 bases from J, the gap between germline ends came to 15 bases. The length of the CDR3 is 14 residues. The chain's CDR3 is CASGSGDGNQPQHF. CDR3 DNA: TGTGCCAGCGGGTCAGGGGATGGGAATCAGCCCCAGCATTTT.

Remarks on this clone: At one end the junction does not follow the germline gene, possibly because of a read error. This chain links TRBV7-7 with TRBJ1-1; D not certain. Germline-derived CDR1 and CDR2 are SSHAT and FNYEAQ (reference sequence). The CDR3 consists of 13 residues. The CDR3 DNA reads TGTGCTAGCAGCGCGGATGGATTCACTGAAGCTTTCTTT. Translation gives CASSADGFTEAFF.

This chain joins TRBV5-1 and TRBJ1-1; 11 nucleotides match TRBD1. Trimming took 8 bases from V and 2 from J; bases not matched to a gene: 8. Germline lookup yields CDR1 SGHRS and CDR2 YFSETQ. This CDR3 has 15 amino acids. The chain's CDR3 is CASRDRGISNTEAFF. CDR3 bases: TGCGCCAGTCGGGACAGGGGGATTAGCAACACTGAAGCTTTCTTT.

J is TRBJ2-5 and V is TRBV6-1; 8 bases are shared with TRBD2. The V gene's germline CDR1 is MNHNS and CDR2 SASEGT. V was clipped by 5 bases and J by 5 bases; unmatched bases: 7. CDR3 size: 14 residues. This chain's CDR3 is CASSFSGARETQYF. DNA of the CDR3: TGTGCCAGCAGTTTTAGCGGGGCGAGGGAGACCCAGTACTTC.

V usage is TRBV9 and J usage is TRBJ1-2; no definite D call. Trimming removed 4 bases at V and 4 bases at J, with 14 bases between. This CDR3 contains 14 residues. Germline V gives CDR1 SGDLS, CDR2 YYNGEE. CDR3 DNA: TGTGCCAGCAGCCCTCTTGGGCAGCTCTATGGCTACACCTTC. It encodes CASSPLGQLYGYTF.

The V and J genes are TRBV6-6 and TRBJ2-1, with D unresolved. Deletions cut 0 bases from V and 8 bases from J, with 14 bases between. The V gene's germline CDR1 is MNHNY and CDR2 SVGAGI (reference sequence). CDR3 length: 15 residues. DNA of the CDR3: TGTGCCAGCAGTTACTCGGTTAGAGTTACCGATGAGCAGTTCTTC. Residues: CASSYSVRVTDEQFF.